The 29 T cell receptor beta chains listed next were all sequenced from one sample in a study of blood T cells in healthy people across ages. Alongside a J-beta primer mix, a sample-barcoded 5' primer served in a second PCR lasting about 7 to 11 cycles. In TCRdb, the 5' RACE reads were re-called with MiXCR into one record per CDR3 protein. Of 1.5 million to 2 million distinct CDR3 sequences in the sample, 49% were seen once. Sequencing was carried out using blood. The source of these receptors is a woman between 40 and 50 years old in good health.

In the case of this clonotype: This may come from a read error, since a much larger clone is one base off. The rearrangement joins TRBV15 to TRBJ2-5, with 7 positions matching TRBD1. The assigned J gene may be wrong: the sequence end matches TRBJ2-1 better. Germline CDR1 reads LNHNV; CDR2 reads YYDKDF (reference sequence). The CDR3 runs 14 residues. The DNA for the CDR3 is TGTGCCACCAGCAGTACAGGGGTTCAAGAGACCCAGTTCTTC. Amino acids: CATSSTGVQETQFF.

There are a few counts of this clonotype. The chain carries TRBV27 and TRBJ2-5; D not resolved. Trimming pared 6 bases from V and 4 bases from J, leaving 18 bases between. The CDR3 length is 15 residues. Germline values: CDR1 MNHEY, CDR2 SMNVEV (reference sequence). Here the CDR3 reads CASRNKDWIRETQYF. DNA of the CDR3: TGTGCCAGCAGGAACAAAGACTGGATTAGAGAGACCCAGTACTTC.

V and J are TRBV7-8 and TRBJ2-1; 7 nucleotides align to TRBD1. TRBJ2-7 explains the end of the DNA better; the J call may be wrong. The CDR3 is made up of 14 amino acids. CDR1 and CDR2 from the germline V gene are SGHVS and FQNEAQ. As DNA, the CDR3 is TGTGCCAGCAGCGCGGACAGGACCCCCTACGAGCAGTACTTC. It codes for CASSADRTPYEQYF.

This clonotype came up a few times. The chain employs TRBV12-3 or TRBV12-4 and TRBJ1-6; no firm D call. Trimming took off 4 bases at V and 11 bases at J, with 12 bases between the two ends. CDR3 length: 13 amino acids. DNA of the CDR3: TGTGCCAGCAGTTACCTCTCGACTGCACCCCTCCACTTT. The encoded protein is CASSYLSTAPLHF.

CDR3 coding DNA: TGTGCCAGCTTACAGGGATGGAATTCACCCCTCCACTTT. This sequence encodes CASLQGWNSPLHF. The genes are TRBV2 and TRBJ1-6, with a weak D call TRBD1 (6 bases). Trimming removed 8 bases at V and 7 bases at J, with 12 bases between. This CDR3 comprises 13 residues. Germline CDR1 reads SNHLY; CDR2 reads FYNNEI.

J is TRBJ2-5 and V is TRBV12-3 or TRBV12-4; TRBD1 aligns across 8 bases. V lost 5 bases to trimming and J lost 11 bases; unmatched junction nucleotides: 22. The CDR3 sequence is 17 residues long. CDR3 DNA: TGTGCCAGCAGTGTTCTAGGGGCAGGGGGCCCCTCCTGGGAGCAGTACTTC. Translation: CASSVLGAGGPSWEQYF.

The CDR3 bases are TGTGCCAGCAGTTACGCGGTAGGGAGCAATCAGCCCCAGCATTTT. Residues: CASSYAVGSNQPQHF. The V call is TRBV6-6, the J call TRBJ1-5; D unclear. The CDR3 contains 15 residues. Trimming took off 2 bases at V and 1 base at J, with 9 bases between the two ends. Germline V lookup: CDR1 MNHNY, CDR2 SVGAGI (reference sequence).

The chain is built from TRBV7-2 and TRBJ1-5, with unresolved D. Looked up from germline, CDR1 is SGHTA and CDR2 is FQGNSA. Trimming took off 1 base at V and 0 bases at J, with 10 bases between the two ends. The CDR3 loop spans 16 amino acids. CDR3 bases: TGTGCCAGCAGCTTAGAGGGAGGGATTAGCAATCAGCCCCAGCATTTT. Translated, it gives CASSLEGGISNQPQHF.

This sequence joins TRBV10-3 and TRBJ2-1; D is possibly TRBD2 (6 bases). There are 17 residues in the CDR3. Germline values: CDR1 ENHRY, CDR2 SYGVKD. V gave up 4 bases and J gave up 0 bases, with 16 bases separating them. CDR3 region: CAISGRASPSSYNEQFF. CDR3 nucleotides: TGTGCCATCAGTGGGAGGGCCTCCCCCAGCTCCTACAATGAGCAGTTCTTC.

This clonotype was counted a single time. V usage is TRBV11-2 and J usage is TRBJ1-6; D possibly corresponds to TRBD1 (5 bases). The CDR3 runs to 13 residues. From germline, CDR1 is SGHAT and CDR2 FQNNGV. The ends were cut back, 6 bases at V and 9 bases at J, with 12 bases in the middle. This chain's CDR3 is CASRLQVVSPLHF. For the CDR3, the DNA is TGTGCCAGCAGACTACAGGTTGTTTCACCCCTCCACTTT.

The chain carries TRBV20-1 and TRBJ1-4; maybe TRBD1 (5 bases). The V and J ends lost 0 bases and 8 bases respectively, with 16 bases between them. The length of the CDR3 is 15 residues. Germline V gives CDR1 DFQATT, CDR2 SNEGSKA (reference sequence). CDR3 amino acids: CSARDWGRGGEKLFF. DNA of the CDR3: TGCAGTGCTAGAGATTGGGGGAGGGGCGGCGAAAAACTGTTTTTT.

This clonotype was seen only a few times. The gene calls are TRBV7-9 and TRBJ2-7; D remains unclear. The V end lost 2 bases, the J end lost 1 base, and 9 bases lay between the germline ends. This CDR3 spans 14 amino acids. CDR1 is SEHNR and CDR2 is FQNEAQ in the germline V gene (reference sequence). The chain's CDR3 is CASSLLTRSYEQYF. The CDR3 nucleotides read TGTGCCAGCAGCTTATTAACCAGGTCCTACGAGCAGTACTTC. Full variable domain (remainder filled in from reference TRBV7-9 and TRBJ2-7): DTGVSQNPRHKITKRGQNVTFRCDPISEHNRLYWYRQTLGQGPEFLTYFQNEAQLEKSRLLSDRFSAERPKGSFSTLEIQRTEQGDSAMYLCASSLLTRSYEQYFGPGTRLTVT.

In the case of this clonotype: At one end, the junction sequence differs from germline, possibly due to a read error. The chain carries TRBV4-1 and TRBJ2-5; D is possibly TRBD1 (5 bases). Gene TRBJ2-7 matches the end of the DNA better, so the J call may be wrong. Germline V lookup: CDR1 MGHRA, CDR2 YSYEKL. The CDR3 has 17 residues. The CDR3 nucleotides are TGCGCCAGCAGCCAATACGACAGTGGTTCGGCGTCCTTCGAGCAGTACTTC. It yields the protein CASSQYDSGSASFEQYF.

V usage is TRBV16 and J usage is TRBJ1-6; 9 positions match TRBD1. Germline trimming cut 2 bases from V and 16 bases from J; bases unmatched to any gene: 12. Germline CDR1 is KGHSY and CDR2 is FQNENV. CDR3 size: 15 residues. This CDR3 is CASSQPSGQGLGLHF. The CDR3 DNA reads TGTGCCAGCAGCCAACCGTCGGGACAGGGTTTGGGTCTCCACTTT.

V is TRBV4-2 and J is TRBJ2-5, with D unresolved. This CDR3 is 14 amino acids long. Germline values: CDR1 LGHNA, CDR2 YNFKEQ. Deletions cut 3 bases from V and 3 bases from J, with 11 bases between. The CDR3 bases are TGTGCCAGCAGCCAGGGGTGGCAAAAAGAGACCCAGTACTTC. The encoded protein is CASSQGWQKETQYF.

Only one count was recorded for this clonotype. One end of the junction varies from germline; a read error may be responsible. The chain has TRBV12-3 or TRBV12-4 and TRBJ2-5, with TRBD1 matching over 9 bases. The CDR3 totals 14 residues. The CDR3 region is CASSSGTGHEIQYF. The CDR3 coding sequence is TGTGCCAGCAGTTCCGGGACAGGGCACGAGATCCAGTACTTC.

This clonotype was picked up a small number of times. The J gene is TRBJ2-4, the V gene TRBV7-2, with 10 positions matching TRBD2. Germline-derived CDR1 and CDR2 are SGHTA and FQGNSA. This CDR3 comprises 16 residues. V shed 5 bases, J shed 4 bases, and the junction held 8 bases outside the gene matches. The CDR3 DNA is TGTGCCAGCAGCGTACCGGGACTAGCGTTGAAAAACATTCAGTACTTC. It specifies CASSVPGLALKNIQYF.

CDR3 in amino acids: CASSPGGQGAFPSNQPQHF. DNA for the CDR3: TGTGCCAGCTCACCAGGGGGACAGGGGGCTTTTCCAAGCAATCAGCCCCAGCATTTT. This chain uses TRBV18 with TRBJ1-5; 12 nucleotides match TRBD1. This CDR3 is 19 amino acids long. V was pared by 2 bases and J by 1 base, with 9 bases of the junction left unmatched. The V gene's germline CDR1 is KGHSH and CDR2 LQKENI.

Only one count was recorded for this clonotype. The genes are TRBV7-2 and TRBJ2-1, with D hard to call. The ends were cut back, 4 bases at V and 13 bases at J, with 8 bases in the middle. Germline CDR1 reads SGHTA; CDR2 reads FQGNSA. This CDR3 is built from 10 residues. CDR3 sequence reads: CASSSTTQFF. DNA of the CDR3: TGTGCCAGCAGCTCGACGACCCAGTTCTTC.

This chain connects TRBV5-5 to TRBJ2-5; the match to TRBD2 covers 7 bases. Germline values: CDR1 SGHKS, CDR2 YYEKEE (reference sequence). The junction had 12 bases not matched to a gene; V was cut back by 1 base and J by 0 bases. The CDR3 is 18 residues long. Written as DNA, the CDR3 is TGTGCCAGCAGCTTGCGGTTCATGAGCGGGGCTTACCAAGAGACCCAGTACTTC. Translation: CASSLRFMSGAYQETQYF.

CDR3 DNA: TGTGCCAGTTCGGAGGCAGGGGGTAGGGATACGCAGTATTTT. Translated, it gives CASSEAGGRDTQYF. The chain combines TRBV10-3 with TRBJ2-3; 7 nucleotides line up with TRBD1. J lost 6 bases, V lost 10 bases, and 13 bases had no gene match. The V gene's germline CDR1 is ENHRY and CDR2 SYGVKD. The CDR3 totals 14 residues.

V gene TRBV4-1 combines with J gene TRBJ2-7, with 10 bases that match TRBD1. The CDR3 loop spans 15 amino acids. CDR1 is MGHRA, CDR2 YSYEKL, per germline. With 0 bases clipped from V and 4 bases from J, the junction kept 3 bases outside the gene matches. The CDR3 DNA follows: TGCGCCAGCAGCCAAGAGACAGGGGGCGCGTACGAGCAGTACTTC. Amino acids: CASSQETGGAYEQYF.

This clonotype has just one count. The CDR3 DNA reads as TGCGCCAGCAGCCAAGACCCGGGCCAGGCAGGGCATCAGCCCCAGCATTTT. Amino acid sequence: CASSQDPGQAGHQPQHF. This rearrangement joins TRBV4-1 to TRBJ1-5, with D possibly being TRBD1 (5 bases). V dropped 0 bases and J dropped 5 bases, with 17 bases sitting between them. Germline V lookup: CDR1 MGHRA, CDR2 YSYEKL. This CDR3 spans 17 amino acids.

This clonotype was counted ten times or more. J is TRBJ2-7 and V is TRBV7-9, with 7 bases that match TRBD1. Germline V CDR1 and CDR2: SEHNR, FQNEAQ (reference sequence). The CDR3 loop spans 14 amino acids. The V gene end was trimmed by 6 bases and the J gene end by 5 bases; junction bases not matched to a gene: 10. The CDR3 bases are TGTGCCAGCAGTCAAACAGGGGAGTCCCACGAGCAGTACTTC. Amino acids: CASSQTGESHEQYF.

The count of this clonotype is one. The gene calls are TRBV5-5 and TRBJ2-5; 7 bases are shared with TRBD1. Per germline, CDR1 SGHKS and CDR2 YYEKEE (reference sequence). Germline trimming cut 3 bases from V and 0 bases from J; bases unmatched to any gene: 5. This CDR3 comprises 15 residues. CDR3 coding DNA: TGTGCCAGCAGCTCTCATGACAGGGACCAAGAGACCCAGTACTTC. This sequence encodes CASSSHDRDQETQYF.

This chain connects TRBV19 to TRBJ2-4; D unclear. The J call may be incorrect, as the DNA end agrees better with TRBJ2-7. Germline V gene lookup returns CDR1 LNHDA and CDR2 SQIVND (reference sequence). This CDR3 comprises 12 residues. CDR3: CASSMVDYEQYF. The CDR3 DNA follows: TGTGCCAGTAGTATGGTCGACTACGAGCAGTACTTC.

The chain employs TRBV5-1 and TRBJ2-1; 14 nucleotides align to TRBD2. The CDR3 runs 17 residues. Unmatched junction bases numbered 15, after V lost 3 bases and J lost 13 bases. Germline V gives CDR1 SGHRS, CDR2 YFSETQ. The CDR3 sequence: CASSSLPGLAGEETQFF. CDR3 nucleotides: TGCGCCAGCAGCTCGCTACCGGGACTAGCGGGGGAAGAGACCCAGTTCTTC.

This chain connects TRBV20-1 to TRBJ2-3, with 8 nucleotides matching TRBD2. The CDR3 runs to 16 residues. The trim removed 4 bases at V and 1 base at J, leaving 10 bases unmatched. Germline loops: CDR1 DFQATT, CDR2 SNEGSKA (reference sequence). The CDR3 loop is CSAIGGGRSGTDTQYF. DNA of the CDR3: TGCAGTGCTATCGGCGGGGGGCGGAGTGGCACAGATACGCAGTATTTT.

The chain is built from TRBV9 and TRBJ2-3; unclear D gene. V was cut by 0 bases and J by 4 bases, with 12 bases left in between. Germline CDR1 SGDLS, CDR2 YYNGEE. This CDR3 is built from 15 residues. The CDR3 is CASSVGGSFADTQYF. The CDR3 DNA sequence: TGTGCCAGCAGCGTAGGGGGTAGTTTCGCAGATACGCAGTATTTT.